The TCR beta chain under discussion was sequenced for a study of T cell repertoires in cytomegalovirus infection. Study findings and constraints: HLA-C-restricted CMV-specific TCR beta clonotypes were dominant in the ex vivo response. Cumulative public TCR beta family frequency identified carriers of CMV plus the relevant HLA.

Regarding this clonotype: The antigen is not known.

Trimming at V came to 0 bases and at J to 5 bases, leaving 5 bases not matched to a gene. The germline V gene has CDR1 SEHNR and CDR2 FQNEAQ (reference sequence). The CDR3 has 15 residues. TCRdb ran MiXCR on the reads and lists one entry per CDR3 protein. The data show about 110,000 distinct CDR3 sequences, over 9.5% seen once. The chain employs TRBV7-9 and TRBJ1-1; 8 nucleotides line up with TRBD1. Sequencing was performed on PBMCs, sequenced either directly or after in vitro stimulation (not recorded which). This TCR derives from a human donor in good health (CMV status not recorded). Some clones in this sample may be carry-over from other donors' samples. CDR3 nucleotide sequence: TGTGCCAGCAGCTTAGCCCAGGGGGCGCGTACTGAAGCTTTCTTT. It specifies CASSLAQGARTEAFF.